The clone carrying this TCR beta chain was found once. The source of the sample is a study of blood T cell repertoires in COVID-19. Background on the study: COVID-19 samples, acute and convalescent, were from the United States, Italy and Spain. Sources were T cells, B-cell-depleted T cells, or PBMCs; the material itself was cDNA or gDNA.

Under the authors' procedure: Quantification of nucleated cells was approximated via reference gene primer amplification. Clones were read by immunoSEQ multiplex PCR, and TCRdb kept only the in-frame ones, dropping some. The DNA gave D and trimming, while V, J and clone size come from that table. The data contain 95,000 to 100,000 clones, around 87% of them singletons. Germline lookup yields CDR1 KGHSH and CDR2 LQKENI. The CDR3 loop spans 14 amino acids. V gave up 3 bases and J gave up 6 bases, with 12 bases separating them. The V call is TRBV18, the J call TRBJ1-5; perhaps TRBD1 as D (5 bases). Source material: peripheral blood. This TCR came from a woman aged 25 to 39 with acute or convalescent COVID-19. The CDR3 loop reads CASSPSGLSQPQHF. The CDR3 DNA reads TGTGCCAGCTCACCTTCAGGGTTATCTCAGCCCCAGCATTTT.